Sequencing of this T cell receptor beta chain was carried out in a study of shared clonotypes between healthy human individuals. The CDR3 is 19 amino acids. The V end lost 0 bases, the J end lost 2 bases, and 22 bases lay between the germline ends. Germline V gene sequence: CDR1 LGHNA, CDR2 YSLEER. Clones were sequenced by immunoSEQ multiplex PCR, and TCRdb holds only the in-frame ones, with some missing. The top ten clones hold approximately 0.39% of a sample with over 2 million clones, 85% to 95% of them seen once. The receptor was derived from a man between 18 and 35 years old in good health. Some clones in this sample may be carry-over from other donors' samples. What was sequenced was naive CD4+ T cells from PBMCs. Subset noted: CD45RA+ positively selected. This chain uses TRBV4-3 with TRBJ2-5; D is possibly TRBD2 (6 bases). CDR3: CASSQEYDVGGDKQETQYF. CDR3 sequence (DNA): TGCGCCAGCAGCCAAGAGTACGACGTGGGGGGAGACAAGCAAGAGACCCAGTACTTC.